This T cell receptor (beta chain) was obtained from a study of human T cells and chemical hapten exposure listed by TCRdb under 2021. Regarding the complete study: For sensitization, 2% DPC in acetone was applied to a 2 cm by 2 cm area of upper inner arm skin. Patch tests used Finn chambers with 0.01% DPC on the upper back, scored after 6 days by International Contact Dermatitis Research Group standards. Libraries were combined into a pool for sequencing, and differences in TCR yield between samples came mainly from small differences in library volumes within the pool. The patient cohort, mostly female, included alopecia areata with under or over 50% scalp involvement, alopecia totalis and alopecia universalis. Blood for TCR sequencing was provided by twenty-nine alopecia patients at one to four time points (pre-sensitization, 2, 6 and 24 weeks). Throughout the study period of around 24 weeks, patients also received therapeutic DPC doses to the scalp every week. Blood samples were taken from patients before sensitization (week 0) and then at 2, 6 and about 24 weeks after DPC sensitization. In alopecia patients, the study followed how the peripheral blood TCR repertoire changed in vivo over primary and secondary sensitization to diphenylcyclopropenone (DPC), a hapten.

Broader findings and caveats from the paper: After repeated subsampling, the strength of the expansion versus patch-test correlation and the threshold at which it became significant changed. All patients had alopecia, a presumed autoimmune disease, so their immune response might differ from that of healthy individuals. DPC sensitization did not change the number of TCRs with a frequency above 1 in 1000, and there was no evidence of changes in global repertoire structure. Patch test score correlated positively with the number of PT1 expanded TCRs, reaching significance at thresholds 8, 16 and 32 but not at 4. Significantly more large CDR3 similarity clusters were formed by expanded TCRs than by pre-sensitization or healthy control sets, consistent with antigen-driven responses.

The library came from RACE. This sample was sequenced with a NextSeq 500. During library preparation, unique molecular identifiers were attached to individual cDNA molecules so that TCRs could be counted quantitatively and reproducibly. For every blood RNA sample, sequencing covered both the TCR alpha and TCR beta chains. The published analysis was carried out like this. A median of roughly 98,000 TCRs per sample was observed, with a range of about 20,000 to 700,000. V, J and CDR3 annotation of the TCR reads was performed with the Decombinator software suite. Every sample was subsampled to the same number of TCRs (28,000) for the PS versus PT1 abundance plots. Expanded TCRs were defined as absent before sensitization and observed at least eight times at the 2-week time point. The public reads were reanalyzed by TCRdb: fastp trimming at Q25, MiXCR alignment, in-frame beta chains only. Every distinct CDR3 protein forms one entry, paired with its most common genes and DNA. The V and J calls, along with clone size, are taken from TCRdb and not from the paper's own processing. The sample table lists about 350,000 distinct CDR3 sequences, roughly 6% of them with a count of one. The leading ten clones occupy less than 6.5% of the sample.

Reading the label with the study, this specimen's time point is: patch test 2, 6 weeks after DPC sensitization. The meaning of the sample's treatment or condition label: therapeutic diphenylcyclopropenone sensitization with weekly scalp DPC. At every patch-test visit, the blood draw took place before the patch test was put on. Patients were eligible if aged 18 to 70, diagnosed with alopecia and judged suitable for DPC therapy, and pregnant patients were excluded. Total RNA was extracted from unfractionated whole blood collected in Tempus Blood RNA tubes. This clonotype was counted only a few times. The antigen this receptor binds is unknown. It has no much larger one-base neighbor in the sample; base qualities were not kept. This clonotype was sampled from a young woman with alopecia areata. Some clones in this sample may be carry-over from other donors' samples. Sequences were derived from whole blood, sampled in connection with sensitization to the hapten diphenylcyclopropenone (DPC).

For the CDR3, the sequence is CASSSSSDQETQYF. The DNA sequence reads TGCGCCAGCAGTTCTTCTAGCGACCAAGAGACCCAGTACTTC. The rearrangement joined TRBV5-1 to TRBJ2-5; a tentative D match to TRBD2 spans 6 bases. The CDR3 has 14 amino acids, counting the end cysteine and phenylalanine. This entry keeps only the CDR3 DNA: 42 bases, framed from base 1. V is pared back by 5 bases and J by 0 bases, with 11 bases lying between the germline termini. CDR1 and CDR2 are read off the germline V gene as SGHRS and YFSETQ.